This T cell receptor beta chain was sequenced in a study of blood T cells in healthy people across ages. The second PCR ran about 6 to 11 cycles with a sample-barcoded 5' primer and J-beta primers. Each cDNA molecule received a tag from a template-switch adaptor that had 12 random nucleotides. Paired-end reads containing CDR3 totaled no fewer than 2.5 million for each sample. TCRdb used MiXCR to reprocess the 5' RACE reads, holding one entry per CDR3 protein. The data show hundreds of thousands of distinct CDR3 sequences, around a fifth seen once. This clonotype came up a few times. The individuals who served as donors were healthy Caucasians living in Russia, aged about 6 to 100. Germline CDR1 reads SEHNR; CDR2 reads FQNEAQ (reference sequence). The CDR3 runs to 15 residues.

The sample taken for sequencing was blood. The receptor comes from a man between 65 and 79 years old in good health. The chain combines TRBV7-9 with TRBJ2-5; 7 nucleotides align to TRBD1. Gene TRBJ2-7 matches the end of the DNA better, so the J call may be wrong. The DNA of the CDR3 is TGTGCCAGCAGCTCGCGACAGGGCAACACCTACGAGCAGTACTTC. It is translated as CASSSRQGNTYEQYF.